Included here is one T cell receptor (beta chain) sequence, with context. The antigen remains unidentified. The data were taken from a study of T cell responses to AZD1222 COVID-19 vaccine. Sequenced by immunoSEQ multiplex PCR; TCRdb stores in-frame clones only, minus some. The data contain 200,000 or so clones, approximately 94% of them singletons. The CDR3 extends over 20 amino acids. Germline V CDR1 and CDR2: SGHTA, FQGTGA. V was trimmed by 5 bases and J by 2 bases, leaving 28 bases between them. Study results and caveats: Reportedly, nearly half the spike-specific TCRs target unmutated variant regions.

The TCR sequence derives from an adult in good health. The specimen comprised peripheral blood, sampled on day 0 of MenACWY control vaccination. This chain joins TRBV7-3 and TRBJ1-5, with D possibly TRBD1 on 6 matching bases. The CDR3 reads CASSPLGTGTRSICNQPQHF. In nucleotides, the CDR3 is TGTGCCAGCAGCCCCCTGGGAACCGGGACAAGGTCTATATGCAATCAGCCCCAGCATTTT. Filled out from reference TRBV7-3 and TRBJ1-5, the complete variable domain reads GAGVSQTPSNKVTEKGKYVELRCDPISGHTALYWYRQSLGQGPEFLIYFQGTGAADDSGLPNDRFFAVRPEGSVSTLKIQRTERGDSAVYLCASSPLGTGTRSICNQPQHFGDGTRLSIL.